Listed below are T cell receptor beta chains from one sample, sequenced in a study of beta chain features in type 1 diabetes. Data came from immunoSEQ multiplex PCR; TCRdb stores just in-frame clones and leaves some out. The data show some 640,000 clones, over 12% seen once. The sample comprised naive CD4+ T cells from blood. These receptors came from a man between 18 and 35 years old with type 1 diabetes. CDR3s include the opening cysteine and the closing phenylalanine or tryptophan. The order of the fields is V gene, J gene, clone size, D gene, CDR3 DNA, CDR3 protein. A D gene is named only where the DNA matches it firmly. Clone size appears in some rows only: once, few, many, or a class for an expanded clone.

>TRBV6-6|TRBJ2-7|.|.
TGTGCCAGCAGCCCCGGGGCCTACGAGCAGTACTTC
CASSPGAYEQYF
>TRBV7-3|TRBJ2-7|.|.
TGTGCCAGCAGCTATGGACACAGCTCCTACGAGCAGTACTTC
CASSYGHSSYEQYF
>TRBV6-5|TRBJ1-6|.|.
TGTGCCATCAACAGGTCCCCTAATTCACCCCTCCACTTT
CAINRSPNSPLHF
>TRBV30|TRBJ1-2|.|.
TGTGCCTTTTACATCCCTTTTACTGCTAACTATGGCTACACCTTC
CAFYIPFTANYGYTF
>TRBV5-8|TRBJ2-7|few|.
TGTGCCAGCAGCTTGGTCCCGACCGGCGACGAGCAGTACTTC
CASSLVPTGDEQYF
>TRBV7-9|TRBJ2-1|.|.
TGTGCCAGCAGCCCCCTGCCGGGGGGCCTCAGCTCCTACAATGAGCAGTTCTTC
CASSPLPGGLSSYNEQFF
>TRBV4-1|TRBJ2-2|.|.
TGCGCCAGCAGCCAAGACGCCTTTGACACCGGGGAGCTGTTTTTT
CASSQDAFDTGELFF
>TRBV7-2|TRBJ1-2|.|.
TGTGCCAGCAGCTTAAAGTGGGGGATCGACATTACAGGGTCCTATGGCTACACCTTC
CASSLKWGIDITGSYGYTF
>TRBV27|TRBJ1-1|.|.
TGTGCCAGCAGTTTTAGGGGAGTGGGGACTGAAGCTTTCTTT
CASSFRGVGTEAFF
>TRBV5-1|TRBJ2-7|.|TRBD1
TGCGCCAGCAGCTTGGTTTCAGGGGGAAACTACGAGCAGTACTTC
CASSLVSGGNYEQYF
>TRBV4-1|TRBJ1-3|.|TRBD1
TGCGCCAGCAGCCCCGGACAGGGCTACTCTGGAAACACCATATATTTT
CASSPGQGYSGNTIYF